This TCR beta chain was captured in a study of T cell clusters in autoimmune cytopenias. Study-wide context: Healthy control donors averaged approximately 52 years of age, with a median of almost 60 years.

TRB amplification used 250 ng of peripheral blood genomic DNA. Multiplex touch-down PCR amplified TRB using TRB-A and TRB-B pools in one tube. TCRdb reprocessed the multiplex PCR reads, with one entry per CDR3 protein and no DNA. This sample contains about 6,900 distinct CDR3 sequences. In germline, CDR1 is LNHDA, CDR2 SQIVND (reference sequence). The CDR3 spans 14 residues. The sample was also linked to a second study, of T cell repertoires in aging, cancer and after chemotherapy.

This sequence originates from a human donor in good health. The chain is built from TRBV19 and TRBJ1-3; TCRdb proposes TRBD1, but this gene call is untestable without DNA. The sample comprised peripheral blood. CDR3 sequence reads: CASSMGGSGNTIYF.